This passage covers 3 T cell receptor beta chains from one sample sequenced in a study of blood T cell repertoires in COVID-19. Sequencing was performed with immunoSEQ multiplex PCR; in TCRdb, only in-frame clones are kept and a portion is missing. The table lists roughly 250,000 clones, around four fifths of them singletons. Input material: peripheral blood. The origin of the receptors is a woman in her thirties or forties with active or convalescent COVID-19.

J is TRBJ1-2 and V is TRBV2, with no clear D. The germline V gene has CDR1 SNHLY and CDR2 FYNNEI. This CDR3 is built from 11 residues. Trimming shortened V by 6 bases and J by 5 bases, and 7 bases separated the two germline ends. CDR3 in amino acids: CASREVYGYTF. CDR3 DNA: TGTGCCAGCAGGGAGGTTTATGGCTACACCTTC.

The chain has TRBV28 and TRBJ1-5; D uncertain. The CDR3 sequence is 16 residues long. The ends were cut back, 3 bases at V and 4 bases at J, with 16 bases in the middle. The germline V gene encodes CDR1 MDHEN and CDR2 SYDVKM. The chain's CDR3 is CASSFTQASSNQPQHF. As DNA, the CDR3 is TGTGCCAGCAGTTTTACCCAGGCCTCTTCAAATCAGCCCCAGCATTTT. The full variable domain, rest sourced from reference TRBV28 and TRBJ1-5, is DVKVTQSSRYLVKRTGEKVFLECVQDMDHENMFWYRQDPGLGLRLIYFSYDVKMKEKGDIPEGYSVSREKKERFSLILESASTNQTSMYLCASSFTQASSNQPQHFGDGTRLSIL.

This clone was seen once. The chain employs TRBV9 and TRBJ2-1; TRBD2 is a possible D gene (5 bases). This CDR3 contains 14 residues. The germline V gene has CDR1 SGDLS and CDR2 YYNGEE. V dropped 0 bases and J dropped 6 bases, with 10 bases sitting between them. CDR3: CASSVERGINEQFF. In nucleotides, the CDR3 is TGTGCCAGCAGCGTAGAACGAGGGATCAATGAGCAGTTCTTC.